One T cell receptor (beta chain) is described in this entry. The sample comes from a study of blood T cell repertoires in COVID-19. Whole-study context: Material from acute and convalescent COVID-19 was sourced from the United States, Italy and Spain. PBMCs, B-cell-depleted T cells, or T cells provided the cDNA or gDNA that made up the material.

In the study's own analysis: The authors estimated nucleated cell counts from reference gene primer amplification. Assay: immunoSEQ multiplex PCR; the TCRdb copy retains only in-frame clones and omits some. Clone size and V and J calls were adopted from that table, with D and trimming inferred from the DNA. The sample holds some 19,000 clones, over 75% seen once. J gave up 5 bases and V 4 bases, and 6 bases lay outside the gene matches. The CDR3 is 15 residues long. CDR1 MDHEN and CDR2 SYDVKM come from the germline V gene. The TCR comes from a human donor in a cohort sampled during active COVID-19. Sequencing was done on a sample of peripheral blood. The V gene is TRBV28, the J gene TRBJ2-7, with 12 nucleotides matching TRBD2. The CDR3 DNA is TGTGCCAGCAGTTCTAGCGGGAGGGCCCGGGACGAGCAGTACTTC. Translation gives CASSSSGRARDEQYF. Full variable domain (missing parts from reference TRBV28 and TRBJ2-7): DVKVTQSSRYLVKRTGEKVFLECVQDMDHENMFWYRQDPGLGLRLIYFSYDVKMKEKGDIPEGYSVSREKKERFSLILESASTNQTSMYLCASSSSGRARDEQYFGPGTRLTVT.